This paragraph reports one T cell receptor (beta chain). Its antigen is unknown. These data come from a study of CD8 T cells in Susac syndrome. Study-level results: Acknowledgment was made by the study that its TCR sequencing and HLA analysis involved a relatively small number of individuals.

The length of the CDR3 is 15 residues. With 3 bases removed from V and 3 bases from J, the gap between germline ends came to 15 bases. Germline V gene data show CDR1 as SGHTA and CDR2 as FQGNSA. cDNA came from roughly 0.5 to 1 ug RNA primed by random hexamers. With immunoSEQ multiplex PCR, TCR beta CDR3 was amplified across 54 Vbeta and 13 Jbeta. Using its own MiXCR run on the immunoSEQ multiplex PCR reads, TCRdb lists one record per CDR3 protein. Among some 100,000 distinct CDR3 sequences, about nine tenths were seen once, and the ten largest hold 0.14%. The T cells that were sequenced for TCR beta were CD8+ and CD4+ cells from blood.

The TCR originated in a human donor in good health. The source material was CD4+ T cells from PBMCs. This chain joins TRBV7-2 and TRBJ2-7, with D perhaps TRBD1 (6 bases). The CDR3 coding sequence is TGTGCCAGCAGCTTTAATGGTGTAGGGGGCTACGAGCAGTACTTC. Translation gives CASSFNGVGGYEQYF.